Below, 17 T cell receptor beta chains from the same sample are listed, as sequenced in a study of blood T cells in healthy people across ages. With a J-beta primer mix and a sample-barcoded 5' primer, a second PCR ran 7 to 11 cycles. Via MiXCR, TCRdb re-called the 5' RACE reads, giving one row per CDR3 protein. Here the sample spans over a million distinct CDR3 sequences, 45% being singletons. Sequenced: blood. The receptors derive from a woman aged 55-70 years in good health.

This clonotype showed up many times. V is TRBV4-2 and J is TRBJ2-5; D gene uncertain. V gave up 1 base and J gave up 7 bases, with 13 bases separating them. CDR1 is LGHNA and CDR2 is YNFKEQ in the germline V gene. CDR3 length equals 14 residues. CDR3 sequence reads: CASSQALDQPTQYF. The CDR3, as DNA: TGTGCCAGCAGCCAAGCCCTGGACCAGCCGACCCAGTACTTC.

The chain employs TRBV9 and TRBJ2-7; TRBD2 is a possible D gene (5 bases). The V gene's germline CDR1 is SGDLS and CDR2 YYNGEE. V lost 0 bases to trimming and J lost 7 bases, with 14 bases between them. This CDR3 contains 14 residues. The CDR3 nucleotides read TGTGCCAGCAGCGTAGGTGGTGGCCCGGGAGAGCAGTACTTC. Protein product: CASSVGGGPGEQYF.

The chain is built from TRBV9 and TRBJ2-7; TRBD1 might be the D (5 bases). Germline loops: CDR1 SGDLS, CDR2 YYNGEE. This CDR3 contains 15 residues. Trimming shortened V by 4 bases and J by 2 bases, and 16 bases separated the two germline ends. Here the CDR3 reads CASSPRQRSTYEQYF. The CDR3 DNA is TGTGCCAGCAGCCCGCGACAGAGGAGTACCTACGAGCAGTACTTC.

The V call is TRBV10-3, the J call TRBJ2-3, with 12 bases matching TRBD2. V lost 10 bases, J lost 5 bases, and 10 bases stayed unmatched. CDR1 ENHRY and CDR2 SYGVKD come from the germline V gene. This CDR3 is 15 amino acids long. CDR3 sequence reads: CASHVVTSGRDTQYF. The CDR3 DNA follows: TGTGCCAGTCACGTCGTGACTAGCGGGAGAGATACGCAGTATTTT.

The chain has TRBV11-2 and TRBJ2-4, with 7 nucleotides matching TRBD2. The DNA end favors TRBJ2-7, so the J call may be wrong. Germline lookup yields CDR1 SGHAT and CDR2 FQNNGV. CDR3 length: 14 amino acids. The CDR3, as DNA: TGTGCCAGCAGTGTTAGCGGGCCCCCCTACGAGCAGTACTTC. Its translation is CASSVSGPPYEQYF.

The sample holds a few counts of this clonotype. The rearrangement links TRBV15 to TRBJ1-5; tentative D call: TRBD1 (5 bases). Germline assignment: CDR1 LNHNV and CDR2 YYDKDF (reference sequence). This CDR3 region has 14 residues. V was trimmed by 4 bases and J by 1 base, leaving 8 bases between them. CDR3: CATSTTGSNQPQHF. For the CDR3, the DNA is TGTGCCACCAGCACCACAGGAAGCAATCAGCCCCAGCATTTT.

V is TRBV6-1 and J is TRBJ2-3; TRBD2 is a possible D gene (6 bases). Germline V lookup: CDR1 MNHNS, CDR2 SASEGT. CDR3 length: 14 residues. Trimming left V 6 bases short and J 0 bases short, with 10 bases between. CDR3 nucleotide sequence: TGTGCCAGCAGGGGACTTACTAGCACAGATACGCAGTATTTT. It yields the protein CASRGLTSTDTQYF.

This clonotype has a handful of counts. This chain uses TRBV28 with TRBJ2-3, with TRBD2 identical over 9 bases. The CDR3 is 16 residues long. The V gene's germline CDR1 is MDHEN and CDR2 SYDVKM. V lost 6 bases, J lost 0 bases, and 7 bases stayed unmatched. CDR3 protein: CASSTPLAGSTDTQYF. As DNA, the CDR3 is TGTGCCAGCAGCACTCCCCTAGCGGGAAGCACAGATACGCAGTATTTT.

The sample holds a few counts of this clonotype. The genes are TRBV7-9 and TRBJ2-7; TRBD1 aligns across 7 bases. The CDR3 contains 14 residues. Germline values: CDR1 SEHNR, CDR2 FQNEAQ (reference sequence). Unmatched junction bases numbered 9, after V lost 5 bases and J lost 5 bases. The DNA for the CDR3 is TGTGCCAGCAGCGGTGAGGGGGCGCGAGACGAGCAGTACTTC. As protein: CASSGEGARDEQYF.

This clonotype was counted at least ten times. The rearrangement joins TRBV12-3 or TRBV12-4 to TRBJ2-5; tentatively, D is TRBD1 (6 bases). This CDR3 region has 13 residues. Trimming shortened V by 2 bases and J by 12 bases, and 16 bases separated the two germline ends. The CDR3 protein is CASSLYETRGEYF. CDR3 DNA sequence: TGTGCCAGCAGTTTATATGAGACCAGGGGCGAGTACTTC.

The rearrangement links TRBV9 to TRBJ2-7, with D possibly matching TRBD1 (6 bases). V was trimmed by 1 base and J by 3 bases, leaving 17 bases between them. The CDR3 runs 16 residues. From germline, CDR1 is SGDLS and CDR2 YYNGEE. In DNA, the CDR3 is TGTGCCAGCAGCGTAAAGAGGGAGACAGGTTTCTACGAGCAGTACTTC. Translating it yields CASSVKRETGFYEQYF. Full variable domain (missing parts from reference TRBV9 and TRBJ2-7): DSGVTQTPKHLITATGQRVTLRCSPRSGDLSVYWYQQSLDQGLQFLIQYYNGEERAKGNILERFSAQQFPDLHSELNLSSLELGDSALYFCASSVKRETGFYEQYFGPGTRLTVT.

There are a few counts of this clonotype. V gene TRBV29-1 combines with J gene TRBJ2-6; a weak D match, TRBD2 (5 bases). Germline V gene data show CDR1 as SQVTM and CDR2 as ANQGSEA. The CDR3 has 16 amino acids. V was cut by 4 bases and J by 2 bases, with 15 bases left in between. CDR3 in DNA: TGCAGCGTTGGGCGGTGGGGAGAGGCTGGGGCCAACGTCCTGACTTTC. Amino acids: CSVGRWGEAGANVLTF.

This clonotype was recorded once. The chain uses TRBV5-1 and TRBJ1-1; 8 bases are shared with TRBD1. The CDR3 has 16 amino acids. Germline CDR1 is SGHRS and CDR2 is YFSETQ. J was trimmed by 2 bases and V by 4 bases; bases with no gene match: 10. The CDR3 nucleotides read TGCGCCAGCAGCCCAGGCGTCGGGACAGGTAACACTGAAGCTTTCTTT. Encoded protein: CASSPGVGTGNTEAFF.

This chain joins TRBV4-1 and TRBJ2-5; TRBD1 matches at 8 bases. The J call could be wrong; TRBJ2-7 is a better fit for the DNA end. Germline V gene sequence: CDR1 MGHRA, CDR2 YSYEKL. The CDR3 loop spans 14 amino acids. This chain's CDR3 is CASSQVDRDYEQYF. The CDR3 coding sequence is TGCGCCAGCAGCCAAGTGGACAGGGACTACGAGCAGTACTTC.

This chain links TRBV29-1 with TRBJ2-2; D gene uncertain. CDR3 size: 13 residues. Trimming cost V 4 bases and J 3 bases, with 9 bases left between them. CDR1 is SQVTM, CDR2 ANQGSEA, per germline. CDR3 protein: CSVVESYTGELFF. In DNA, the CDR3 is TGCAGCGTTGTAGAGTCTTACACCGGGGAGCTGTTTTTT.

This clonotype was picked up a small number of times. The chain uses TRBV7-2 and TRBJ2-1; D may be TRBD2 (7 bases). The DNA matches TRBJ2-7 better at its end, which makes the J call doubtful. The CDR3 totals 16 residues. The germline V gene has CDR1 SGHTA and CDR2 FQGNSA. The CDR3 coding sequence is TGTGCCAGCAGCTTCAGGGGCGGGGGCTCCTACAATGAGCAGTACTTC. Protein product: CASSFRGGGSYNEQYF.

This clonotype was seen only a few times. This sequence joins TRBV27 and TRBJ2-1, with 7 positions matching TRBD2. Germline CDR1 reads MNHEY; CDR2 reads SMNVEV (reference sequence). The junction had 10 bases not matched to a gene; V was cut back by 5 bases and J by 9 bases. CDR3 size: 14 residues. The CDR3 sequence: CASSRTSRTLEQFF. The CDR3 coding sequence is TGTGCCAGCAGTCGGACTAGTCGAACTCTTGAGCAGTTCTTC.